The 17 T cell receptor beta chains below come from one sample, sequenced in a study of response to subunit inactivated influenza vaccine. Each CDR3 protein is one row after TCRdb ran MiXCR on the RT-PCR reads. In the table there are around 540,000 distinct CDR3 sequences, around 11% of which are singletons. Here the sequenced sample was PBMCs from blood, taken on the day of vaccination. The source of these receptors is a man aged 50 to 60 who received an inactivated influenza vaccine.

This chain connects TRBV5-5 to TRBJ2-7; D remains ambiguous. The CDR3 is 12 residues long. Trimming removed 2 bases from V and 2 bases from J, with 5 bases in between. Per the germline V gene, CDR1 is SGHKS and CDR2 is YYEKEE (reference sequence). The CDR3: CASSLQPYEQYF. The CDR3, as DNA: TGTGCCAGCAGCTTACAGCCCTACGAGCAGTACTTC.

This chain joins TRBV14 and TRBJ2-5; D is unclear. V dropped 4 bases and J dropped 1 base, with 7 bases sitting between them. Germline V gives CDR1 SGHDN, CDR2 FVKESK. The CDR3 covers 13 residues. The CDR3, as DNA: TGTGCCAGCAGCCTTAGGTTCCAAGAGACCCAGTACTTC. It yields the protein CASSLRFQETQYF. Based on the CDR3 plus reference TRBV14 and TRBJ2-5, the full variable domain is EAGVTQFPSHSVIEKGQTVTLRCDPISGHDNLYWYRRVMGKEIKFLLHFVKESKQDESGMPNNRFLAERTGGTYSTLKVQPAELEDSGVYFCASSLRFQETQYFGPGTRLLVL.

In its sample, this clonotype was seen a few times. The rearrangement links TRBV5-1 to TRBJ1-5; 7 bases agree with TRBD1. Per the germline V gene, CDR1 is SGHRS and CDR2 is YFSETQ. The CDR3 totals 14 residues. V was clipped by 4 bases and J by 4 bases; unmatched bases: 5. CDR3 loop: CASSEGTANQPQHF. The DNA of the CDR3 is TGCGCCAGCAGCGAAGGGACAGCTAATCAGCCCCAGCATTTT.

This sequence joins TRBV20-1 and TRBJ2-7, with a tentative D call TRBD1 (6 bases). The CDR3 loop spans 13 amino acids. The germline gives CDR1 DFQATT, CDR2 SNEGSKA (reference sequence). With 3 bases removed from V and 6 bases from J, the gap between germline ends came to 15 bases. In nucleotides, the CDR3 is TGCAGTGCTAGCCGGGACACCGAAGGCGAGCAGTACTTC. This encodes CSASRDTEGEQYF.

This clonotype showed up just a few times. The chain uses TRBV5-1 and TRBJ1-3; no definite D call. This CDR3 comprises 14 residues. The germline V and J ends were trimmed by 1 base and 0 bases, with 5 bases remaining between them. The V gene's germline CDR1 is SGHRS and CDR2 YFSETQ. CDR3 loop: CASSLTASGNTIYF. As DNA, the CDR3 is TGCGCCAGCAGCTTGACAGCCTCTGGAAACACCATATATTTT.

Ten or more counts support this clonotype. The CDR3 loop reads CSAKQGLNTEAFF. The CDR3 nucleotides are TGCAGTGCTAAACAGGGGCTGAACACTGAAGCTTTCTTT. The V gene is TRBV20-1, the J gene TRBJ1-1; TRBD1 matches 7 bases. Per the germline V gene, CDR1 is DFQATT and CDR2 is SNEGSKA (reference sequence). The J segment lost 0 bases and the V segment lost 4 bases, leaving 2 bases of the junction unmatched. The CDR3 spans 13 residues.

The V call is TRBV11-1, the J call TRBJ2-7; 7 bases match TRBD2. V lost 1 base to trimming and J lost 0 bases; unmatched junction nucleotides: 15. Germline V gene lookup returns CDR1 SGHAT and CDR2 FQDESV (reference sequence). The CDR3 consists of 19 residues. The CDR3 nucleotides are TGTGCCAGCAGCTTAGAAAGGTCTCGACGGGGCGGGAGCTCCTACGAGCAGTACTTC. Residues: CASSLERSRRGGSSYEQYF.

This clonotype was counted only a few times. CDR3 coding DNA: TGTGCCACCAGCAAGAGACCGTGGACAGGGGCGAGGGTAGAAAAGCCAGAGACCCAGTACTTC. It specifies CATSKRPWTGARVEKPETQYF. This chain connects TRBV15 to TRBJ2-5; 9 bases are a match to TRBD1. Germline CDR1 and CDR2: LNHNV and YYDKDF (reference sequence). The CDR3 is made up of 21 amino acids. Losses at the gene ends were 4 bases for V and 4 bases for J; bases not matched to a gene: 25. The entire variable domain, with the rest obtained from reference TRBV15 and TRBJ2-5, is as follows: DAMVIQNPRYQVTQFGKPVTLSCSQTLNHNVMYWYQQKSSQAPKLLFHYYDKDFNNEADTPDNFQSRRPNTSFCFLDIRSPGLGDTAMYLCATSKRPWTGARVEKPETQYFGPGTRLLVL.

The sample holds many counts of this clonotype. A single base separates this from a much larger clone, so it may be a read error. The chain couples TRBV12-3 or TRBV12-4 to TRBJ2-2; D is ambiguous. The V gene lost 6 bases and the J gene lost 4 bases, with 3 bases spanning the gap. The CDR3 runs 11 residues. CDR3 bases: TGTGCCAGCAGATTCACCGGGGAGCTGTTTTTT. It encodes CASRFTGELFF.

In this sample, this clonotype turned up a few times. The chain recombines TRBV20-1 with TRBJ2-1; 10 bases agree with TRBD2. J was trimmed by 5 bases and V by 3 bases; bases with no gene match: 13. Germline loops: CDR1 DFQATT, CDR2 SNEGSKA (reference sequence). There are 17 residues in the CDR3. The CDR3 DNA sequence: TGCAGTGCTAGGCCCCTCCTAGCGGGAGATCGGAACAATGAGCAGTTCTTC. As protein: CSARPLLAGDRNNEQFF.

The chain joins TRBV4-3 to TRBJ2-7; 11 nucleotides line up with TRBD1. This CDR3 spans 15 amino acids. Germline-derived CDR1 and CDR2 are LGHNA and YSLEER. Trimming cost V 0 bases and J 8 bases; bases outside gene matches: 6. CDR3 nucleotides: TGCGCCAGCAGCCAAGACCCGGGACAGGGGGTTCAGCAGTACTTC. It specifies CASSQDPGQGVQQYF.

CDR3 DNA sequence: TGTGCCAGCAGACTACTAGCGGGAGGGATCGGAGAGACCCAGTACTTC. Its protein is CASRLLAGGIGETQYF. The gene calls are TRBV7-2 and TRBJ2-5, with 13 positions matching TRBD2. CDR1 and CDR2 from the germline V gene are SGHTA and FQGNSA. This CDR3 is 16 amino acids long. Trimming removed 6 bases from V and 4 bases from J; junction bases left unmatched: 8.

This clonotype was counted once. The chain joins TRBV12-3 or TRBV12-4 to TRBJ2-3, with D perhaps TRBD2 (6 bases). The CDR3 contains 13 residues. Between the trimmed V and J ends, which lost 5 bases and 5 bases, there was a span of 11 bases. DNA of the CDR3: TGTGCCAGCAGTGCGGGACCCAGAGATACGCAGTATTTT. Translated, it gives CASSAGPRDTQYF.

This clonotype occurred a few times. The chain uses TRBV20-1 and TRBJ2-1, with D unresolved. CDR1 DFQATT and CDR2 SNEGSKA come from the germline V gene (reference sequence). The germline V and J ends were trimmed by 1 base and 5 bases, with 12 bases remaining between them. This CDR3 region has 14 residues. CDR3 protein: CSARVTSNHNEQFF. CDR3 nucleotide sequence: TGCAGTGCTAGAGTTACGAGCAATCACAATGAGCAGTTCTTC.

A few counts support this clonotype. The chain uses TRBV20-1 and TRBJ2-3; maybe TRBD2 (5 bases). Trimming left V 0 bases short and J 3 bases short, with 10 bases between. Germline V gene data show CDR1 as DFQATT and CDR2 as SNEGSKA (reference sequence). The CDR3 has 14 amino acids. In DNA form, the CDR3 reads TGCAGTGCTAGAGAGGGGAGTCCAACAGATACGCAGTATTTT. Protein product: CSAREGSPTDTQYF.

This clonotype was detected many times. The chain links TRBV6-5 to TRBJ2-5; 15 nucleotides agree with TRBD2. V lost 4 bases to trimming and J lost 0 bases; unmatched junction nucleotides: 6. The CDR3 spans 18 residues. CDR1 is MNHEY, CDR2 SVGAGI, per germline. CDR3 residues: CASSSPGLAGGYQETQYF. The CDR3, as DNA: TGTGCCAGCAGTTCCCCCGGACTAGCGGGGGGGTACCAAGAGACCCAGTACTTC.

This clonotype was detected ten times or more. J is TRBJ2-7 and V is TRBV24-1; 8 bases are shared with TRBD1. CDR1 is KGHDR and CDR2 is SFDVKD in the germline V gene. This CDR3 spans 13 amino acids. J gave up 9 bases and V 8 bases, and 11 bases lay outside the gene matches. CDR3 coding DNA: TGTGCCACCAAACAGGGGGGAGATTCGGTGCAGTACTTC. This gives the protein CATKQGGDSVQYF.